This is a list of T cell receptor beta chains from one sample in a study of regulatory T cells in long-lasting Graves disease. TCRdb used MiXCR to reprocess the multiplex PCR reads, holding one entry per CDR3 protein. The sample has approximately 440,000 distinct CDR3 sequences; less than 25% are singletons. Material: peripheral blood mononuclear cells (PBMCs), obtained when the disease was refractory, from a patient treated with antithyroid drugs. The receptors derive from a female donor with Graves disease. Each CDR3 is given with its conserved first and last residue. A D gene is named only where the DNA matches it firmly. Clone size is not always given. Where it is, it says once, few, many or a class for expanded clones.

J: TRBJ2-3; size: few; V: TRBV7-3; D: NA; DNA: TGTGCCAGTAAGCGTGGAGATACGCAGTATTTT; CDR3: CASKRGDTQYF
J: TRBJ2-1; size: NA; V: TRBV19; D: NA; DNA: TGTGCCACCGATCAGAGGGCAGAATACAATGAGCAGTTCTTC; CDR3: CATDQRAEYNEQFF
J: TRBJ1-6; size: many; V: TRBV5-8; D: TRBD1; DNA: TGTGCCAGCACCCCAGGGGGACAGGGTAATTCACCCCTCCACTTT; CDR3: CASTPGGQGNSPLHF
J: TRBJ1-1; size: many; V: TRBV30; D: NA; DNA: TGTGCCTGGACAGATTTGAACACTGAAGCTTTCTTT; CDR3: CAWTDLNTEAFF
J: TRBJ2-2; size: few; V: TRBV7-3; D: NA; DNA: TGTGCCAGCAGCTTAACTCTCGGCCCTAGCGTGACCGGGGAGCTGTTTTTT; CDR3: CASSLTLGPSVTGELFF
J: TRBJ2-7; size: NA; V: TRBV7-9; D: NA; DNA: TGTGCCAGCAGCTCCTCGGCCGTGGTGGATTACGAGCAGTACTTC; CDR3: CASSSSAVVDYEQYF
J: TRBJ1-2; size: many; V: TRBV20-1; D: TRBD1; DNA: TGCAGTGCTAGACCGACAGGGTTTCTCTGGGGTTCCGGCTACACCTTC; CDR3: CSARPTGFLWGSGYTF
J: TRBJ1-3; size: NA; V: TRBV29-1; D: TRBD1; DNA: TGCAGCGCCGTCTCGGGACAGGCCTCTGGAAACACCATATATTTT; CDR3: CSAVSGQASGNTIYF
J: TRBJ2-7; size: NA; V: TRBV28; D: TRBD2; DNA: TGTGCCAGCAGGGTACTAGCGGGGGGTACCTACGAGCAGTACTTC; CDR3: CASRVLAGGTYEQYF
J: TRBJ1-1; size: many; V: TRBV7-6; D: NA; DNA: TGTGCCAGCAGCTCCCCTTATGGGGTTAACACTGAAGCTTTCTTT; CDR3: CASSSPYGVNTEAFF
J: TRBJ2-7; size: NA; V: TRBV6-1; D: NA; DNA: TGTGCCAGCAGTCGGTCCAGTACCTCCTACGAGCAGTACTTC; CDR3: CASSRSSTSYEQYF
J: TRBJ1-4; size: many; V: TRBV18; D: NA; DNA: TGTGCCAGCTCGAAATCTACTGAAAAACTGTTTTTT; CDR3: CASSKSTEKLFF
J: TRBJ1-5; size: many; V: TRBV18; D: NA; DNA: TGTGCCAGCTCTCTTACGGGAAATCAGCCCCAGCATTTT; CDR3: CASSLTGNQPQHF
J: TRBJ1-5; size: many; V: TRBV6-1; D: NA; DNA: TGTGCCAGCAGTGAAAAGGATTCTTATAGCAATCAGCCCCAGCATTTT; CDR3: CASSEKDSYSNQPQHF
J: TRBJ2-7; size: many; V: TRBV15; D: TRBD2; DNA: TGTGCCACCAGCACACTAGCGGGCGACTACGAGCAGTACTTC; CDR3: CATSTLAGDYEQYF
J: TRBJ1-5; size: NA; V: TRBV19; D: TRBD1; DNA: TGTGCCAGTAGTCTCCGGGACAGGGGGCGAGGAAATCAGCCCCAGCATTTT; CDR3: CASSLRDRGRGNQPQHF